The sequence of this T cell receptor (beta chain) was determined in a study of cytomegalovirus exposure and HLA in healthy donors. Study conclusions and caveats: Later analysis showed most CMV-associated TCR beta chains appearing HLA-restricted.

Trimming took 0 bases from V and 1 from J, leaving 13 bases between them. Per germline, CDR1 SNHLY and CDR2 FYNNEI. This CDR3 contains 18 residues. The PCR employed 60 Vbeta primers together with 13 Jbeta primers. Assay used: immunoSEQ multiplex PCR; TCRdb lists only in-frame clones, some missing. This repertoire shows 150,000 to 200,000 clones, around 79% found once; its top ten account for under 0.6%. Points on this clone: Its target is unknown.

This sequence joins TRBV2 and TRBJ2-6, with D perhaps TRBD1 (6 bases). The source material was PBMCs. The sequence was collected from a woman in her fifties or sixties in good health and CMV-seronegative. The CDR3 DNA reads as TGTGCCAGCAGTGAAGCGCAGGGGTGGGGTTCTGGGGCCAACGTCCTGACTTTC. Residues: CASSEAQGWGSGANVLTF.